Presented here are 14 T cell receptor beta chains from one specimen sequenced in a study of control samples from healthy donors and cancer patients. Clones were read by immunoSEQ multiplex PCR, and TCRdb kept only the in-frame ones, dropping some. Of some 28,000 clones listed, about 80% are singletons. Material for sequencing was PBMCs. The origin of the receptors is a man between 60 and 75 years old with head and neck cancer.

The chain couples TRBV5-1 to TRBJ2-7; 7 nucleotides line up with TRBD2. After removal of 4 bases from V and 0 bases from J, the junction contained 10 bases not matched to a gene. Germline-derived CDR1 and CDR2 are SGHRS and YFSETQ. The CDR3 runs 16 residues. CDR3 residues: CASSRTTSRSSYEQYF. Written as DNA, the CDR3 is TGCGCCAGCAGCCGCACGACTAGCCGATCCTCCTACGAGCAGTACTTC.

CDR3: CASQRGTGEQFF. For the CDR3, the DNA is TGTGCCAGCCAACGAGGGACAGGGGAGCAGTTCTTC. The V and J genes are TRBV27 and TRBJ2-1; 9 nucleotides match TRBD1. The CDR3 is made up of 12 amino acids. The ends lost 8 bases at V and 10 bases at J; junction bases unmatched: 6. Germline lookup yields CDR1 MNHEY and CDR2 SMNVEV (reference sequence).

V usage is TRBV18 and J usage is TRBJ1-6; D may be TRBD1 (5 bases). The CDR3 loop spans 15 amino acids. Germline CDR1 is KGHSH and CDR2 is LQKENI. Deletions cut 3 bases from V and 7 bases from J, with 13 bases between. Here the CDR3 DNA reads TGTGCCAGCTCACCGGGTTCGGGGACGAATTCACCCCTCCACTTT. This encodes CASSPGSGTNSPLHF.

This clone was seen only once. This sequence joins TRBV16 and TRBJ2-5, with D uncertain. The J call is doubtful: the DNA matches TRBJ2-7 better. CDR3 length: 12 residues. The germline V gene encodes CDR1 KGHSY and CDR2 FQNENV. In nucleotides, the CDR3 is TGTGCCAGCCGTCGTGGGGTTCACGAGCAGTACTTC. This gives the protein CASRRGVHEQYF.

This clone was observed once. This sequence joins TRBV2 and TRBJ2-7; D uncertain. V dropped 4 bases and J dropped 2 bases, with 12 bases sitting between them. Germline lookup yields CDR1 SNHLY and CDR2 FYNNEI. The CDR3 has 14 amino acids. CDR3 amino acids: CASSVWQTAYEQYF. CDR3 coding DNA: TGTGCCAGCAGTGTATGGCAGACTGCCTACGAGCAGTACTTC.

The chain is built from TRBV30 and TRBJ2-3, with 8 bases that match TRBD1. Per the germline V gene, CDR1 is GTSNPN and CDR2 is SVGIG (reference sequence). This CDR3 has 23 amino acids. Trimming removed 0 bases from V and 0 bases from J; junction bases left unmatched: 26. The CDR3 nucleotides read TGTGCCTGGAGTGTACCTGGTTGGCGGCAGTACGGGTGGGGACAGGAAAGCACAGATACGCAGTATTTT. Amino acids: CAWSVPGWRQYGWGQESTDTQYF.

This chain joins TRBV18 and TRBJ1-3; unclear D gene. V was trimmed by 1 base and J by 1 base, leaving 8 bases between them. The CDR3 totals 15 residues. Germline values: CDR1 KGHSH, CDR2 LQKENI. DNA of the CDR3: TGTGCCAGCTCACCACGGTATATTTCTGGAAACACCATATATTTT. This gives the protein CASSPRYISGNTIYF.

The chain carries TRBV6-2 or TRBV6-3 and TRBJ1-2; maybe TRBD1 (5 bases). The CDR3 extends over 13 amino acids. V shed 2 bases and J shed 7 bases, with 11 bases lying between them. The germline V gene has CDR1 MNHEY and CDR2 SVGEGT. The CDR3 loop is CASSYVGRPGYTF. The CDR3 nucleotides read TGTGCCAGCAGTTACGTGGGGCGCCCTGGCTACACCTTC.

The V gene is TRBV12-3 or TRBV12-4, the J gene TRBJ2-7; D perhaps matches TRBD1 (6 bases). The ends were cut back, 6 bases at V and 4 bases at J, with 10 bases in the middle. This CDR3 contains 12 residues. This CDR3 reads CASRYTGYEQYF. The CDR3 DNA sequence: TGTGCCAGCAGGTACACAGGGTACGAGCAGTACTTC.

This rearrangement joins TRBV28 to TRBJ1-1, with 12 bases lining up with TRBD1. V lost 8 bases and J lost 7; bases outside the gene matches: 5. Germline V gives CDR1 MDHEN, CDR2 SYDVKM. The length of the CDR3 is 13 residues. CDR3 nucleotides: TGTGCCAGCCCGGGACAGGGGGCGTTTGAAGCTTTCTTT. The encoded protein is CASPGQGAFEAFF.

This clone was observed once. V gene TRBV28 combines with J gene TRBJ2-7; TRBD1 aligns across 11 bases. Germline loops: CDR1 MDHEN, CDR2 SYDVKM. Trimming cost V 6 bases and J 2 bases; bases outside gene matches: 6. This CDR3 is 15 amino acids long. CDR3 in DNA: TGTGCCAGCAGAGTTGGGACAGGGGGTCCCTACGAGCAGTACTTC. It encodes CASRVGTGGPYEQYF.

The CDR3 DNA reads TGTGCCAGCAGTCCCCGGGCCGTTGAAAAACTGTTTTTT. It codes for CASSPRAVEKLFF. This chain connects TRBV27 to TRBJ1-4; D is undetermined. The CDR3 is made up of 13 amino acids. With 5 bases removed from V and 7 bases from J, the gap between germline ends came to 11 bases. CDR1 MNHEY and CDR2 SMNVEV come from the germline V gene (reference sequence).

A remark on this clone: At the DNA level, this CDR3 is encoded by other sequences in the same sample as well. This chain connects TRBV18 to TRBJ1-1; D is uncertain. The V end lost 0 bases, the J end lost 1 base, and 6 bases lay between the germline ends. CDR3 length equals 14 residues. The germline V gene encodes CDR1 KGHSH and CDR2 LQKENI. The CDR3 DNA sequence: TGTGCCAGCTCACCACCGTTAAGGAACACTGAAGCTTTCTTT. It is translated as CASSPPLRNTEAFF.

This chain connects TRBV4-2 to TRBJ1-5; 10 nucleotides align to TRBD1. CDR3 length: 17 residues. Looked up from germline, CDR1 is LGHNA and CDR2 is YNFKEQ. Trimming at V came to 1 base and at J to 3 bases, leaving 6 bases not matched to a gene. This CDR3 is CASSQGGTGVFNQPQHF. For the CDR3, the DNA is TGTGCCAGCAGCCAAGGAGGGACAGGGGTTTTCAATCAGCCCCAGCATTTT.